This entry concerns a single T cell receptor (beta chain). This sample is part of a study of blood T cell repertoires in COVID-19. Turning to the study itself: PBMCs, B-cell-depleted T cells, or T cells were the source of the cDNA or gDNA that made up the material.

Using immunoSEQ multiplex PCR, the repertoire was profiled, and TCRdb retains in-frame clones only, with some absent. This table holds approximately 120,000 clones, about 82% found once. The CDR3 has 16 residues. After removal of 0 bases from V and 0 bases from J, the junction contained 4 bases not matched to a gene. CDR1 GTSNPN and CDR2 SVGIG come from the germline V gene (reference sequence). The rearrangement links TRBV30 to TRBJ2-1; 8 bases are shared with TRBD2. This TCR came from a human donor in a cohort sampled during active COVID-19. Sequencing was carried out using peripheral blood. The CDR3 loop is CAWSVIAGYSYNEQFF. CDR3 DNA sequence: TGTGCCTGGAGTGTAATAGCGGGATACTCCTACAATGAGCAGTTCTTC.